This T cell receptor beta chain came from a study of long-term antiretroviral therapy in people with HIV. Study-level points and caveats: The clones with expansion before ART were dominant in the repertoire at all time points.

As concerns this clone: Its cognate antigen is unknown.

Trimming cost V 3 bases and J 3 bases; bases outside gene matches: 3. Looked up from germline, CDR1 is SEHNR and CDR2 is FQNEAQ (reference sequence). The CDR3 is 14 residues long. Version v3.0 of the immunoSEQ assay was performed at survey level. Sequenced by immunoSEQ multiplex PCR; TCRdb stores in-frame clones only, minus some. The table lists 30,000 or so clones, 85% to 95% of them singletons, with approximately 10% in the top ten. Treatment for every participant with HIV took place in the United States. The specimen comprised unsorted PBMCs, sampled 6.2 years after starting antiretroviral therapy. The receptor's source is a man aged 40-55 years with HIV. The chain recombines TRBV7-9 with TRBJ2-3; 7 bases align to TRBD2. In DNA form, the CDR3 reads TGTGCCAGCAGCTTTGGGACTACTACAGATACGCAGTATTTT. It yields the protein CASSFGTTTDTQYF.